This paragraph reports one T cell receptor beta chain. Antigen unknown. These data originate in a study of OX40 agonist ivuxolimab in advanced cancers. Looking at the study overall: Enrolled patients in dose escalation had cancers that were hepatocellular carcinoma, melanoma, renal cell or head and neck cancer. Antecedent anti-PD-1, anti-PD-L1 or anti-CTLA-4 therapy was permissible, with roughly 36% having received some.

Germline assignment: CDR1 SGHTA and CDR2 FQGNSA. This CDR3 spans 9 amino acids. The germline V and J ends were trimmed by 7 bases and 8 bases, with 5 bases remaining between them. TCRdb's table, derived via immunoSEQ multiplex PCR, lists solely in-frame clones and lacks some. The table has approximately 69,000 clones, 90% to 95% seen once. Whole-study results and caveats: It was also the case that some nonresponders had low normalized T-cell clonal expansion.

The material was CD4+ or CD8+ T cells sorted from blood, obtained in a trial of the OX40 agonist ivuxolimab. V gene TRBV7-2 combines with J gene TRBJ1-1; D is undetermined. The sequence was collected from an adult with an advanced solid tumor such as melanoma, head and neck, liver or kidney cancer. CDR3 protein: CASTREAFF. The CDR3 nucleotides read TGTGCCAGCACTAGAGAAGCTTTCTTT.